The next 7 T cell receptor beta chains were all read from a single sample in a study of regulatory and conventional T cells in breast cancer. TCRdb re-called the PCR reads through MiXCR, storing one row per CDR3 protein. The table has about 9,600 distinct CDR3 sequences, roughly 34% seen once; the top ten hold roughly 6.1%. Sequences were obtained from conventional T cells from blood. These receptor sequences come from a male donor in good health.

The chain couples TRBV5-1 to TRBJ2-6; D may correspond to TRBD1 or TRBD2 (6 bases each). The ends were cut back, 5 bases at V and 4 bases at J, with 16 bases in the middle. Germline CDR1 SGHRS, CDR2 YFSETQ. The CDR3 has 16 amino acids. The CDR3 DNA is TGCGCCAGCAGTCCCGGGGGCTATGCGGGGGCCAACGTCCTGACTTTC. This sequence encodes CASSPGGYAGANVLTF.

By share, this clonotype counts as medium-sized. The V and J genes are TRBV4-1 and TRBJ1-1; the D gene is possibly TRBD1 (6 bases). Trimming pared 1 base from V and 1 base from J, leaving 13 bases between. This CDR3 has 16 residues. Germline V gene lookup returns CDR1 MGHRA and CDR2 YSYEKL. The CDR3 loop is CASSQVSRTENTEAFF. CDR3 coding DNA: TGCGCCAGCAGCCAAGTTTCCAGGACAGAGAACACTGAAGCTTTCTTT.

The chain uses TRBV2 and TRBJ2-5, with 10 bases matching TRBD2. V shed 8 bases and J 1 base; nucleotides not matched to a gene: 10. Germline V gene data show CDR1 as SNHLY and CDR2 as FYNNEI. CDR3 length equals 16 residues. CDR3 coding DNA: TGTGCCAGCGCCAGGCGGGGACTAGCGAGCCAAGAGACCCAGTACTTC. Its protein is CASARRGLASQETQYF.

This chain uses TRBV20-1 with TRBJ1-6; D is undetermined. V was clipped by 0 bases and J by 0 bases, with 12 bases between them. The CDR3 covers 17 residues. Germline V gene lookup returns CDR1 DFQATT and CDR2 SNEGSKA (reference sequence). CDR3 coding DNA: TGCAGTGCTAGAGATCTTGGTGGGAGCTCCTATAATTCACCCCTCCACTTT. As protein: CSARDLGGSSYNSPLHF.

This chain joins TRBV12-3 or TRBV12-4 and TRBJ2-5, with 15 bases matching TRBD2. There are 18 residues in the CDR3. Trimming at V came to 6 bases and at J to 2 bases, leaving 10 bases not matched to a gene. CDR3 sequence (DNA): TGTGCCAGCAGGAGGACTAGCGGGGGGGCTTGGCTACAAGAGACCCAGTACTTC. Amino acids: CASRRTSGGAWLQETQYF.

This clonotype occurred a few times. CDR3 sequence: CASSRQGAGETQYF. The DNA of the CDR3 is TGTGCCAGCAGCAGACAGGGGGCCGGGGAGACCCAGTACTTC. V gene TRBV7-2 combines with J gene TRBJ2-5; 10 nucleotides line up with TRBD1. Trimming cost V 5 bases and J 5 bases; bases outside gene matches: 5. CDR3 length equals 14 residues. CDR1 is SGHTA and CDR2 is FQGNSA in the germline V gene.

The chain is built from TRBV20-1 and TRBJ1-1; D remains unclear. CDR1 is DFQATT, CDR2 SNEGSKA, per germline (reference sequence). The CDR3 runs 13 residues. Trimming took 6 bases from V and 4 from J, leaving 15 bases between them. The CDR3 loop is CSARDPAGTEAFF. The CDR3 DNA sequence: TGCAGTGCGCGCGACCCGGCGGGCACTGAAGCTTTCTTT.